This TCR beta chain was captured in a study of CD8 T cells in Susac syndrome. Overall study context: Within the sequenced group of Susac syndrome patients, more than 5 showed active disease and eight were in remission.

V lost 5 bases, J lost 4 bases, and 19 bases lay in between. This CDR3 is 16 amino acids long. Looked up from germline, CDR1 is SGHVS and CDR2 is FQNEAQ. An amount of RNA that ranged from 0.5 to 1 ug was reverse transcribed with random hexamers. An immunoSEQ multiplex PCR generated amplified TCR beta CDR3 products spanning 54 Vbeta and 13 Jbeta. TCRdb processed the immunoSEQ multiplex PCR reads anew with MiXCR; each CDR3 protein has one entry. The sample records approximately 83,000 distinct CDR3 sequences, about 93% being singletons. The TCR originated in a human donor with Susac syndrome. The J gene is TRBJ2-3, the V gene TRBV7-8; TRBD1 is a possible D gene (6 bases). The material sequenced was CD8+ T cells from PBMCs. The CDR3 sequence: CASSRTRGSTADTQYF. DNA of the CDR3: TGTGCCAGCAGCCGGACCAGGGGTTCTACAGCAGATACGCAGTATTTT.